This T cell receptor (beta chain) was identified during a study of blood T cell repertoires in COVID-19. The overall study: Samples taken during acute and convalescent COVID-19 were collected in the United States, Italy and Spain. The analysed material was cDNA or gDNA that came from T cells, B-cell-depleted T cells, or PBMCs.

Source study methods: Amplification of reference gene primers was used by the study to estimate nucleated cell counts. Data came from immunoSEQ multiplex PCR; TCRdb stores just in-frame clones and leaves some out. The D gene and trimming were derived from the DNA, and the V and J assignments and clone size from that table. The sample lists about 59,000 clones; around 73% were seen once. The sequencing sample was made of peripheral blood. This clonotype was sampled from an older man with acute or convalescent COVID-19.

Here the CDR3 DNA reads TGTGCCAGCAGTCTAACAGGGGGCGGGGATGAAGCTTTCTTT. It is translated as CASSLTGGGDEAFF. The chain couples TRBV6-5 to TRBJ1-1; 9 nucleotides agree with TRBD1. CDR1 is MNHEY and CDR2 is SVGAGI in the germline V gene. V was clipped by 5 bases and J by 7 bases; unmatched bases: 8. The CDR3 runs 14 residues.